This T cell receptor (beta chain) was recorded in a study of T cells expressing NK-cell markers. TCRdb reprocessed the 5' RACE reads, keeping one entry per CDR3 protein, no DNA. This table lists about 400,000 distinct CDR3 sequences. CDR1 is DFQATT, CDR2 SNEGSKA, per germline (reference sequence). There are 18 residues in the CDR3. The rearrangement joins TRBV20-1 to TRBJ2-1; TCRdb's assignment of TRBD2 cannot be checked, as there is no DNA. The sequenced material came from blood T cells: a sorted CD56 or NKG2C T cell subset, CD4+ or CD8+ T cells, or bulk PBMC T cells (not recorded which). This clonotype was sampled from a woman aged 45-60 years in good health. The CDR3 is CSAKSLAGGLSSYNEQFF.